Below are 5 T cell receptor beta chains sequenced from a single sample in a study of blood T cell repertoires in COVID-19. The repertoire was sequenced with immunoSEQ multiplex PCR; TCRdb's copy has only in-frame clones and lacks some. The sample has 15,000 to 20,000 clones; approximately 92% are singletons. Input material: peripheral blood. The receptors were gathered from a man in his fifties or sixties with active COVID-19.

This clone showed up just a few times. This chain links TRBV2 with TRBJ1-6, with 7 bases matching TRBD1. The CDR3 covers 13 residues. Per the germline V gene, CDR1 is SNHLY and CDR2 is FYNNEI. The trim removed 1 base at V and 9 bases at J, leaving 0 bases unmatched. The CDR3 here is CASSEGTGSPLHF. DNA for the CDR3: TGTGCCAGCAGTGAAGGGACAGGTTCACCCCTCCACTTT.

The chain links TRBV7-6 to TRBJ1-1; D is unresolved. The CDR3 extends over 14 amino acids. The V end was cut by 2 bases, the J end by 3 bases, with 10 bases between. Germline CDR1 is SGHVS and CDR2 is FNYEAQ. CDR3 region: CASSLLGRDTEAFF. CDR3 sequence (DNA): TGTGCCAGCAGCTTACTAGGGAGGGACACTGAAGCTTTCTTT.

The genes are TRBV5-1 and TRBJ2-7; D is unresolved. Trimming pared 1 base from V and 2 bases from J, leaving 7 bases between. CDR1 is SGHRS, CDR2 YFSETQ, per germline. CDR3 length equals 13 residues. The CDR3 region has the DNA TGCGCCAGCAGCTTGCAGGCCCCCTACGAGCAGTACTTC. Translation: CASSLQAPYEQYF.

The gene calls are TRBV19 and TRBJ2-2, with D possibly TRBD2 on 6 matching bases. The CDR3 extends over 16 amino acids. V gave up 5 bases and J gave up 0 bases, with 13 bases separating them. The germline V gene has CDR1 LNHDA and CDR2 SQIVND (reference sequence). The CDR3 DNA is TGTGCCAGTAGTCTCGCCGGGACTTCGAACACCGGGGAGCTGTTTTTT. It translates to CASSLAGTSNTGELFF.

V gene TRBV3-1 (or the pseudogene TRBV3-2) combines with J gene TRBJ2-1, with D maybe TRBD2 (6 bases). Trimming left V 6 bases short and J 0 bases short, with 15 bases between. The length of the CDR3 is 16 residues. The germline V gene encodes CDR1 LGHDT and CDR2 YNNKEL (reference sequence). In DNA form, the CDR3 reads TGTGCCAGCAGGGGGGGTTCCCGGAGCTCCTACAATGAGCAGTTCTTC. It specifies CASRGGSRSSYNEQFF.